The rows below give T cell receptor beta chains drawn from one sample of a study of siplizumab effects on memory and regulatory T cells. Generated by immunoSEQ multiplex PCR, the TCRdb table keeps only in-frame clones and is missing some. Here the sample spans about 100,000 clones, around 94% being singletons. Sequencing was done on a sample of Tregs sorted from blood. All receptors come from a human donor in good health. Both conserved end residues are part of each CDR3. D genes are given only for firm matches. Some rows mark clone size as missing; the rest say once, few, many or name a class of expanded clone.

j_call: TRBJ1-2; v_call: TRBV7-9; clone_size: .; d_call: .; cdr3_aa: CASRPESPYYGYTF; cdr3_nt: TGTGCCAGCCGCCCCGAGAGCCCGTACTATGGCTACACCTTC
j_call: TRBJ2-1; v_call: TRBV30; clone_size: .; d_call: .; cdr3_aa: CAWSVPGAGEQFF; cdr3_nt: TGTGCCTGGAGTGTACCGGGGGCGGGTGAGCAGTTCTTC
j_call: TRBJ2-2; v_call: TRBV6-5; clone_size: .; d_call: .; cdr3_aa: CASSPFASGELFF; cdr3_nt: TGTGCCAGCAGTCCATTTGCGTCCGGGGAGCTGTTTTTT
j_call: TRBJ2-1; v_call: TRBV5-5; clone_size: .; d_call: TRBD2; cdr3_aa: CASSLGLAVYNEQFF; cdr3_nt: TGTGCCAGCAGCTTGGGACTAGCGGTATACAATGAGCAGTTCTTC
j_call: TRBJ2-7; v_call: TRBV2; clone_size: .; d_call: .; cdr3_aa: CASTTQAYEQYF; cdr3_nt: TGTGCCAGCACTACACAGGCCTACGAGCAGTACTTC
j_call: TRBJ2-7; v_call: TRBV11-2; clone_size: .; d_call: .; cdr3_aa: CASSFGDSYVTYEQYF; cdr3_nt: TGTGCCAGCAGCTTCGGCGACAGTTACGTTACCTACGAGCAGTACTTC
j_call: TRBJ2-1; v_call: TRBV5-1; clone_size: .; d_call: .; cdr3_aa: CASSSLGTSVPDEQFF; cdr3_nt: TGCGCCAGCAGCTCTCTCGGGACATCGGTCCCCGATGAGCAGTTCTTC
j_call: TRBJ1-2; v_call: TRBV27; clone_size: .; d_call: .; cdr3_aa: CASSFAASLSYTF; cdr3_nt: TGTGCCAGCAGTTTTGCGGCGTCCTTAAGCTACACCTTC
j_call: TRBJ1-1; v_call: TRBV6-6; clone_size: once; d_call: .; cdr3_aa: CASSRIVTGNTEAFF; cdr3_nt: TGTGCCAGCAGCCGGATTGTGACAGGGAACACTGAAGCTTTCTTT
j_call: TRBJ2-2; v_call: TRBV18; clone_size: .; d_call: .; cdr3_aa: CASSPPRDGDTGELFF; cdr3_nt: TGTGCCAGCTCACCACCCAGAGACGGTGACACCGGGGAGCTGTTTTTT
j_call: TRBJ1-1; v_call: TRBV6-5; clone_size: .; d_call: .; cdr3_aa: CASSYSRQMNTEAFF; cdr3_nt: TGTGCCAGCAGTTACTCGAGACAGATGAACACTGAAGCTTTCTTT
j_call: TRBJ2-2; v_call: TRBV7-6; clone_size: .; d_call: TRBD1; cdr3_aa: CASSPGQGWTGELFF; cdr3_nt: TGTGCCAGCAGCCCGGGACAGGGATGGACCGGGGAGCTGTTTTTT
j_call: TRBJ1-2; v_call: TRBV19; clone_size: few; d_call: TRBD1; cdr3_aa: CASSPEGDSNYGYTF; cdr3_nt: TGTGCCAGTAGTCCCGAGGGGGACAGCAACTATGGCTACACCTTC
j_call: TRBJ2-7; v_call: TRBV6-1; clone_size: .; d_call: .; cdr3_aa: CASSESGYESSYEQYF; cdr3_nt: TGTGCCAGCAGTGAATCTGGGTATGAGAGCTCCTACGAGCAGTACTTC
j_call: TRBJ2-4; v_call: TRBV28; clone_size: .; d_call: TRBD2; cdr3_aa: CASIGRPKNIQYF; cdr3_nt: TGTGCCAGCATCGGGAGGCCCAAAAACATTCAGTACTTC
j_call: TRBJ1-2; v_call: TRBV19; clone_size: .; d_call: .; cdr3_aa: CASSVTGIYGYTF; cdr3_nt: TGTGCCAGTAGTGTAACCGGGATCTATGGCTACACCTTC
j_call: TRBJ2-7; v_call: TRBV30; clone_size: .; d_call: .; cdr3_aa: CAWSGELPYEQYF; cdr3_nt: TGTGCCTGGAGTGGGGAGCTTCCCTACGAGCAGTACTTC
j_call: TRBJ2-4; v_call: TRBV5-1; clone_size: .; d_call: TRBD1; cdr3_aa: CASSLARGTVKNIQYF; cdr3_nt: TGCGCCAGCAGCTTGGCAAGGGGGACAGTCAAAAACATTCAGTACTTC
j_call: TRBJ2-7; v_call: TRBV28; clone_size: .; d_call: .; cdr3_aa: CASVEQGRPYEQYF; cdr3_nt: TGTGCCAGCGTTGAACAGGGGAGGCCCTACGAGCAGTACTTC
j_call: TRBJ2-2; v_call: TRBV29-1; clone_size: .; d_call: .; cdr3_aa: CSVGSQATAAGELFF; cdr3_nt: TGCAGCGTTGGCTCCCAGGCGACCGCGGCCGGGGAGCTGTTTTTT
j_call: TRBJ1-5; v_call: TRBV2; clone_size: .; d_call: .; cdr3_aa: CASSERPGTSNQPQHF; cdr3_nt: TGTGCCAGCAGTGAACGCCCGGGGACCTCCAATCAGCCCCAGCATTTT
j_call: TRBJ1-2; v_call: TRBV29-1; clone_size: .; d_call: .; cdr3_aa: CSAVRGDYGYTF; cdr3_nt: TGCAGCGCCGTCAGGGGCGACTATGGCTACACCTTC
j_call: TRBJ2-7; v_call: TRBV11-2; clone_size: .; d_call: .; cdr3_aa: CASSLVYGNYEQYF; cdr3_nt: TGTGCCAGCAGCTTAGTTTACGGAAACTACGAGCAGTACTTC
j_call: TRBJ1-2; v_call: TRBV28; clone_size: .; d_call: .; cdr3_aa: CASSLRNPYGYTF; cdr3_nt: TGTGCCAGCAGTTTAAGGAACCCTTATGGCTACACCTTC
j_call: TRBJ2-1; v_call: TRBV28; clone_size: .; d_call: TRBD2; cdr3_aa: CASSPRISGIHNEQFF; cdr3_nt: TGTGCCAGCAGCCCCCGGATTAGCGGGATACACAATGAGCAGTTCTTC
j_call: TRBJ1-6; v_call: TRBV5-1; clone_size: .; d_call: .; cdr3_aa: CASSLGTRSPLHF; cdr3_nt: TGCGCCAGCAGCTTGGGGACACGGTCACCCCTCCACTTT
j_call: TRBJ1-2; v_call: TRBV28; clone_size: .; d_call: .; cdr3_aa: CASSAYGYTF; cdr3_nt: TGTGCCAGCAGTGCTTATGGCTACACCTTC
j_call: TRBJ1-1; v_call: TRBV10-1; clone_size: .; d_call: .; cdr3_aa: CASTQVLNTEAFF; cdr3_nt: TGCGCCAGCACACAGGTCCTGAACACTGAAGCTTTCTTT
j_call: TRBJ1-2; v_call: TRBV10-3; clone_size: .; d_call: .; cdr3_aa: CAISGNTVGYTF; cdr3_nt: TGTGCCATCAGTGGGAATACGGTTGGCTACACCTTC
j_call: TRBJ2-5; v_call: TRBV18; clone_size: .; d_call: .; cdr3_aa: CASSTTSWGETQYF; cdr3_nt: TGTGCCAGCTCAACCACCTCCTGGGGAGAGACCCAGTACTTC
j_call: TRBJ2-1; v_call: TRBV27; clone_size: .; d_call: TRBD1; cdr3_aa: CATRQGAYNEQFF; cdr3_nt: TGTGCCACCAGACAGGGGGCATACAATGAGCAGTTCTTC
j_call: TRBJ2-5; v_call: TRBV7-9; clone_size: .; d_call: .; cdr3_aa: CASTSKGAQYF; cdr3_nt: TGTGCCAGCACCTCTAAAGGGGCCCAGTACTTC
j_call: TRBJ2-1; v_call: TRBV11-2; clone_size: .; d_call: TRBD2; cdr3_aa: CASSFNIAGAIFNEQFF; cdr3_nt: TGTGCCAGCAGCTTTAACATAGCGGGAGCCATTTTCAATGAGCAGTTCTTC
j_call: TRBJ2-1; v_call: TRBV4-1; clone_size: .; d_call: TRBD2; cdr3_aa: CASSQIIGLADNEQFF; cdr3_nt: TGCGCCAGCAGCCAAATCATTGGACTAGCGGACAATGAGCAGTTCTTC
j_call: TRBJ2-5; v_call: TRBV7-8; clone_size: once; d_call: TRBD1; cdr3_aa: CASSLGFLGTGGRQETQYF; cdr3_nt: TGTGCCAGCAGCTTAGGGTTTCTAGGGACAGGGGGACGGCAAGAGACCCAGTACTTC
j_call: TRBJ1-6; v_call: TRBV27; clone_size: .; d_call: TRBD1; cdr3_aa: CASKARWTGHSPLHF; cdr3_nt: TGTGCCAGCAAGGCCCGATGGACAGGGCATTCACCCCTCCACTTT
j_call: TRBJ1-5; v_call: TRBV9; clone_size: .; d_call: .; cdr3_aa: CASSVAPGPNQPQHF; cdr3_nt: TGTGCCAGCAGCGTAGCCCCAGGGCCAAATCAGCCCCAGCATTTT
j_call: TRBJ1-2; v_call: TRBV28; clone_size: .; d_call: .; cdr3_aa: CASSLWGIYYGYTF; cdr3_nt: TGTGCCAGCAGTTTGTGGGGGATCTACTATGGCTACACCTTC
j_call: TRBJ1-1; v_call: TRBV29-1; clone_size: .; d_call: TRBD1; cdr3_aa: CSARTGENTEAFF; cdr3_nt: TGCAGCGCCAGGACAGGGGAGAACACTGAAGCTTTCTTT